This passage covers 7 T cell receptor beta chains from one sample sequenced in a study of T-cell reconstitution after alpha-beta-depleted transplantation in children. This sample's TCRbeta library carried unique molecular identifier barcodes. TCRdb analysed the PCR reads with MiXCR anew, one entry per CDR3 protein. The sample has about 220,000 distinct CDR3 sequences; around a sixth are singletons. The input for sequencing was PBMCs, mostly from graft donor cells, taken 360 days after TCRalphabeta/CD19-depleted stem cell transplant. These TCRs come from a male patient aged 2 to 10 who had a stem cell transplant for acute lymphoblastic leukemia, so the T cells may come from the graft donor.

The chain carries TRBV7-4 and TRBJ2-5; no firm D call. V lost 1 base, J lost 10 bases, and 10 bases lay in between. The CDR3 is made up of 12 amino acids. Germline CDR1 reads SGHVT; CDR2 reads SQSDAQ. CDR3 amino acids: CASSLGPFNQYF. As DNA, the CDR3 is TGTGCCAGCAGCTTAGGACCCTTTAACCAGTACTTC.

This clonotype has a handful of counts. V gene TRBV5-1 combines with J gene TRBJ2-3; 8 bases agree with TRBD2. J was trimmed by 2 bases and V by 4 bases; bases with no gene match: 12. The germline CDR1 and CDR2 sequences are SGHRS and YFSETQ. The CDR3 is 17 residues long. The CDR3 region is CASSRGPGLGNTDTQYF. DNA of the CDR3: TGCGCCAGCAGCCGGGGGCCGGGACTAGGCAACACAGATACGCAGTATTTT.

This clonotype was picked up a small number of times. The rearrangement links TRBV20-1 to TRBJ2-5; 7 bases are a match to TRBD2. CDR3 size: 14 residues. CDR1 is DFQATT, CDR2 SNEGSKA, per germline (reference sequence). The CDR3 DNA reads TGCAGCGCGGGAGTACTCGGTCGAAAAGAGACCCAGTACTTC. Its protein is CSAGVLGRKETQYF.

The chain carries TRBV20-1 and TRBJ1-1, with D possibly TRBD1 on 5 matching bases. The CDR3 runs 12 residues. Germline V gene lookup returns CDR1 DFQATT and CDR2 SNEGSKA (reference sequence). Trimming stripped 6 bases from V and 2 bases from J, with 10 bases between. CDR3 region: CSAHGGNTEAFF. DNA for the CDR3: TGCAGTGCCCATGGGGGTAACACTGAAGCTTTCTTT.

CDR3 in DNA: TGCGCCAGCAGCCAAGGCATCCAAACCCCGAATGAGCAGTTCTTC. Translation: CASSQGIQTPNEQFF. The chain joins TRBV4-3 to TRBJ2-1; D gene uncertain. Trimming stripped 1 base from V and 7 bases from J, with 14 bases between. The CDR3 is made up of 15 amino acids. In germline, CDR1 is LGHNA, CDR2 YSLEER.

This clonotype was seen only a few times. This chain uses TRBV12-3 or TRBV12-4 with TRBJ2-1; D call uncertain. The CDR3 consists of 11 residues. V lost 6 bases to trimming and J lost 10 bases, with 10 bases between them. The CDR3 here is CASSPNSEQFF. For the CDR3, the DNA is TGTGCCAGCAGCCCGAATAGCGAGCAGTTCTTC.

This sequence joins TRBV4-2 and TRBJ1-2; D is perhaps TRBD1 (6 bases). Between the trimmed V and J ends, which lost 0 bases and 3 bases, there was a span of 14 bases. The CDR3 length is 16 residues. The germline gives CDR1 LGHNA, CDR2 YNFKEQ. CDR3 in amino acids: CASSQDRSGADYGYTF. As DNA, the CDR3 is TGTGCCAGCAGCCAAGATCGCTCGGGGGCGGACTATGGCTACACCTTC.